This TCR beta chain emerged from a study of T cell responses to AZD1222 COVID-19 vaccine. Study-level results: Mostly white British, mostly female donors; authors suggested clonal diversity may be underestimated. The span of vaccine-associated CD4 TCRs extended across spike, with dominance at 160-218 and 743-854.

The CDR3 length is 17 residues. The germline CDR1 and CDR2 sequences are MDHEN and SYDVKM. V dropped 4 bases and J dropped 5; count of bases not matched to a gene: 14. Recipients boosted at about 4 weeks or about 12 weeks are pooled. Points on this clone: Its antigen remains unknown.

Here immunoSEQ multiplex PCR was the method, and the copy in TCRdb shows in-frame clones only, minus some. The sample includes around 71,000 clones, under 90% of them seen just once. This chain connects TRBV28 to TRBJ2-1; 7 bases match TRBD2. This clonotype originated in an adult who received the AZD1222 COVID-19 vaccine. This material consisted of peripheral blood, taken 28 days after the second AZD1222 dose. CDR3 sequence reads: CASSSQVGLAVHNEQFF. The CDR3 coding sequence is TGTGCCAGCAGTTCCCAAGTGGGGCTAGCGGTCCACAATGAGCAGTTCTTC.